This passage covers 20 T cell receptor beta chains from one sample sequenced in a study of metastatic and nonmetastatic thyroid tumors. TCRdb reprocessed the PCR reads via MiXCR. The sample has about 6,900 clones, approximately 40% seen once. All patients were treatment-naive before thyroid surgery. Input material: tumor tissue. These TCRs come from a female donor with papillary thyroid cancer or a benign thyroid nodule (not recorded which). Some clones in this sample may be carry-over from other donors' samples.

The chain employs TRBV3-1 and TRBJ1-6; D gene ambiguous. The CDR3 sequence is 17 residues long. Germline loops: CDR1 LGHDT, CDR2 YNNKEL (reference sequence). Trimming took off 4 bases at V and 7 bases at J, with 20 bases between the two ends. In DNA form, the CDR3 reads TGTGCCAGCAGCCGAGACCAACCGGGTCTGGCGAATTCACCCCTCCACTTT. Residues: CASSRDQPGLANSPLHF.

The chain combines TRBV12-3 or TRBV12-4 with TRBJ1-1; 8 nucleotides match TRBD1. The CDR3 consists of 15 residues. Losses at the gene ends were 3 bases for V and 4 bases for J; bases not matched to a gene: 7. This CDR3 reads CASSFWPGGRTEAFF. The CDR3 DNA reads TGTGCCAGCAGTTTTTGGCCAGGGGGCCGCACTGAAGCTTTCTTT.

This clone is judged medium-sized (0.01 to 0.1%). The chain links TRBV7-9 to TRBJ2-3; D ambiguous. The CDR3 covers 11 residues. Trimming removed 3 bases from V and 4 bases from J, with 2 bases in between. Germline V gene data show CDR1 as SEHNR and CDR2 as FQNEAQ (reference sequence). DNA for the CDR3: TGTGCCAGCAGCTTTTCAGATACGCAGTATTTT. Translated, it gives CASSFSDTQYF.

The rearrangement links TRBV30 to TRBJ1-6; D is possibly TRBD1 (5 bases). Looked up from germline, CDR1 is GTSNPN and CDR2 is SVGIG (reference sequence). The CDR3 loop spans 16 amino acids. V lost 5 bases to trimming and J lost 11 bases, with 25 bases between them. The CDR3: CAWGWGARTGATPLHF. The DNA for the CDR3 is TGTGCCTGGGGATGGGGCGCTCGAACAGGCGCGACACCCCTCCACTTT. The variable domain in full, completed from reference TRBV30 and TRBJ1-6, reads SQTIHQWPATLVQPVGSPLSLECTVEGTSNPNLYWYRQAAGRGLQLLFYSVGIGQISSEVPQNLSASRPQDRQFILSSKKLLLSDSGFYLCAWGWGARTGATPLHFGNGTRLTVT.

The chain links TRBV2 to TRBJ1-1, with D hard to call. Germline loops: CDR1 SNHLY, CDR2 FYNNEI. The CDR3 consists of 11 residues. V lost 10 bases and J lost 0, with 6 bases in between. Here the CDR3 reads CATRLNTEAFF. DNA for the CDR3: TGTGCCACAAGACTGAACACTGAAGCTTTCTTT.

The chain is built from TRBV19 and TRBJ1-2; D not resolved. CDR1 is LNHDA and CDR2 is SQIVND in the germline V gene (reference sequence). Trimming cost V 3 bases and J 4 bases, with 15 bases left between them. The CDR3 runs to 15 residues. The CDR3 loop reads CASSIPDSHSYGYTF. The CDR3, as DNA: TGTGCCAGTAGTATCCCGGATAGCCACTCCTATGGCTACACCTTC.

This clone was seen only a few times. This chain uses TRBV27 with TRBJ2-7; 12 nucleotides agree with TRBD2. This CDR3 region has 16 residues. The germline V gene has CDR1 MNHEY and CDR2 SMNVEV (reference sequence). After removal of 6 bases from V and 3 bases from J, the junction contained 9 bases not matched to a gene. The CDR3 DNA sequence: TGTGCCAGCAGCATCCTAGCGGGAGGGATCAGCTACGAGCAGTACTTC. It yields the protein CASSILAGGISYEQYF.

The rearrangement links TRBV20-1 to TRBJ1-5, with D perhaps TRBD1 (6 bases). Germline CDR1 is DFQATT and CDR2 is SNEGSKA (reference sequence). The CDR3 is 15 amino acids. DNA for the CDR3: TGCAGCGTGGGGGGCCCCGCGTATAGCAATCAGCCCCAGCATTTT. It is translated as CSVGGPAYSNQPQHF.

The gene calls are TRBV27 and TRBJ1-1; possible D gene TRBD1, 6 bases. V lost 0 bases and J 4 bases, leaving 18 bases between the germline ends. The CDR3 contains 17 residues. Germline V gene data show CDR1 as MNHEY and CDR2 as SMNVEV (reference sequence). CDR3 nucleotide sequence: TGTGCCAGCAGTTTATCGGGTAGGGGGACCGGGAGCACTGAAGCTTTCTTT. This encodes CASSLSGRGTGSTEAFF.

The chain employs TRBV5-6 and TRBJ1-2; D perhaps matches TRBD1 (6 bases). This CDR3 comprises 14 residues. Germline assignment: CDR1 SGHDT and CDR2 YYEEEE. Trimming took off 7 bases at V and 3 bases at J, with 16 bases between the two ends. The CDR3: CASAPWPGDYGYTF. As DNA, the CDR3 is TGTGCCAGCGCGCCATGGCCAGGGGACTATGGCTACACCTTC.

This clone was seen a few times. The chain combines TRBV11-3 with TRBJ2-1; D is unresolved. V dropped 5 bases and J dropped 4 bases, with 6 bases sitting between them. CDR3 size: 12 residues. Germline loops: CDR1 SGHNT, CDR2 YENEEA. For the CDR3, the DNA is TGTGCCAGCAGCCCGGATTACAATGAGCAGTTCTTC. This translates into CASSPDYNEQFF.

By frequency in the sample, this clone is medium-sized. The V and J genes are TRBV19 and TRBJ1-5, with 7 positions matching TRBD1. The CDR3 totals 14 residues. With V trimmed by 7 bases and J by 5 bases, 8 bases remained unmatched. CDR1 LNHDA and CDR2 SQIVND come from the germline V gene (reference sequence). The CDR3 sequence is CASTQQGLYQPQHF. The DNA for the CDR3 is TGTGCCAGTACCCAACAGGGGCTCTATCAGCCCCAGCATTTT.

The gene calls are TRBV20-1 and TRBJ2-3; D possibly corresponds to TRBD2 (6 bases). V was clipped by 1 base and J by 1 base, with 15 bases between them. The germline V gene encodes CDR1 DFQATT and CDR2 SNEGSKA (reference sequence). The CDR3 is made up of 16 amino acids. DNA for the CDR3: TGCAGTGCTAGAGTTGAAGTGAGGGAGGGCACAGATACGCAGTATTTT. Its protein is CSARVEVREGTDTQYF.

There are a few counts of this clone. This sequence joins TRBV27 and TRBJ2-6; D not certain. Germline CDR1 reads MNHEY; CDR2 reads SMNVEV (reference sequence). V lost 4 bases and J lost 0, with 13 bases in between. The CDR3 runs 17 residues. The CDR3 DNA sequence: TGTGCCAGCAGTTCCTCGACATTTACCTCTGGGGCCAACGTCCTGACTTTC. Protein product: CASSSSTFTSGANVLTF.

A word on this clone: This may be a read error: a much more frequent sequence differs by one nucleotide. J is TRBJ2-7 and V is TRBV11-1; D is possibly TRBD1 (5 bases). The CDR3 is 13 amino acids. The germline V and J ends were trimmed by 1 base and 9 bases, with 13 bases remaining between them. Germline V gives CDR1 SGHAT, CDR2 FQDESV (reference sequence). CDR3 DNA: TGTGCCAGCAGCTTAGAGGTCCCCCAGGGGCAGTACTTC. Translated, it gives CASSLEVPQGQYF.

This clone appeared a single time. The rearrangement joins TRBV4-3 to TRBJ2-7; D unresolved. CDR1 LGHNA and CDR2 YSLEER come from the germline V gene. CDR3 length: 13 residues. The germline V and J ends were trimmed by 2 bases and 2 bases, with 7 bases remaining between them. CDR3 residues: CASSQRVTYEQYF. CDR3 coding DNA: TGCGCCAGCAGCCAACGGGTAACCTACGAGCAGTACTTC.

This clone occurred a few times. The chain combines TRBV2 with TRBJ2-1; 10 bases agree with TRBD1. Germline V gene lookup returns CDR1 SNHLY and CDR2 FYNNEI. The CDR3 consists of 14 residues. V was clipped by 6 bases and J by 8 bases; unmatched bases: 7. For the CDR3, the DNA is TGTGCCAGCAGGGATGGACAGGGGGTGGATGAGCAGTTCTTC. Encoded protein: CASRDGQGVDEQFF.

The V gene is TRBV20-1, the J gene TRBJ2-7; maybe TRBD2 (6 bases). Germline CDR1 and CDR2: DFQATT and SNEGSKA (reference sequence). V was shortened by 3 bases and J by 0 bases, with 6 bases between the two germline ends. CDR3 length: 12 residues. The CDR3 spells CSARGGSYEQYF. In nucleotides, the CDR3 is TGCAGTGCTAGGGGGGGCTCCTACGAGCAGTACTTC.

The rearrangement links TRBV6-1 to TRBJ1-2; perhaps TRBD1 as D (6 bases). The CDR3 runs to 16 residues. The V and J ends lost 1 base and 4 bases respectively, with 16 bases between them. Germline values: CDR1 MNHNS, CDR2 SASEGT. CDR3 DNA sequence: TGTGCCAGCAGTGAAGTTTACCAGGGGCCCGCCTATGGCTACACCTTC. Translation gives CASSEVYQGPAYGYTF.

This clone occurred a few times. V gene TRBV7-9 combines with J gene TRBJ2-2; D is undetermined. The germline V gene encodes CDR1 SEHNR and CDR2 FQNEAQ (reference sequence). V lost 5 bases, J lost 6 bases, and 7 bases lay in between. The CDR3 is made up of 12 amino acids. The CDR3 sequence is CASSLWPGELFF. The CDR3 DNA sequence: TGTGCCAGCAGCCTGTGGCCCGGGGAGCTGTTTTTT. Filled out from reference TRBV7-9 and TRBJ2-2, the complete variable domain reads DTGVSQNPRHKITKRGQNVTFRCDPISEHNRLYWYRQTLGQGPEFLTYFQNEAQLEKSRLLSDRFSAERPKGSFSTLEIQRTEQGDSAMYLCASSLWPGELFFGEGSRLTVL.